This T cell receptor beta chain was sequenced for a study of blood T cell repertoires in COVID-19. Study-level background: The United States, Italy and Spain were the sources of the acute and convalescent COVID-19 samples. T cells, B-cell-depleted T cells, or PBMCs provided the cDNA or gDNA that served as material.

The repertoire was sequenced with immunoSEQ multiplex PCR; TCRdb's copy has only in-frame clones and lacks some. This sample has around 300,000 clones, with roughly nine tenths found just once. This clone was recorded only once. V lost 6 bases and J 1 base, leaving 12 bases between the germline ends. There are 14 residues in the CDR3. The V gene's germline CDR1 is SNHLY and CDR2 FYNNEI. Participants, about 18 to 90 years old, spanned approximately 25 US areas. Either two negative PCRs, clearance, or symptom resolution qualified Cohort 3 donors as recovered. This TCR was recovered from a woman aged 35 to 49 who had recovered from COVID-19. The sample was PBMCs or T cells enriched from blood (not recorded which). This chain links TRBV2 with TRBJ1-1; maybe TRBD1 (5 bases). DNA for the CDR3: TGTGCCAGCAGACTGATTCAGGGGAACACTGAAGCTTTCTTT. It encodes CASRLIQGNTEAFF.